This T cell receptor (beta chain) appears in the sequencing data of a study of blood T cell repertoires in COVID-19. Study details: Italy, Spain and the United States were the sources of the convalescent and acute COVID-19 samples. T cells, B-cell-depleted T cells, or PBMCs supplied cDNA or gDNA.

The table came from immunoSEQ multiplex PCR; TCRdb's copy has only in-frame clones and leaves some out. The sample gives 240,000 or so clones, 85% to 90% of which show up once; over 0.85% is in the top ten. The study recruited people aged roughly 18 to 100 years across 20 to 30 US areas. Clinical history as reported by participants underpinned cohort assignment. V was clipped by 6 bases and J by 1 base; unmatched bases: 3. CDR3 length: 14 residues. In germline, CDR1 is SNHLY, CDR2 FYNNEI. This sequence joins TRBV2 and TRBJ1-2; 9 bases line up with TRBD1. The clonotype originates from a man aged 45-60 years who had been exposed to COVID-19. Sequenced sample: PBMCs or T cells enriched from blood (not recorded which). The chain's CDR3 is CASRQGADNYGYTF. The CDR3 region has the DNA TGTGCCAGCAGACAGGGGGCGGATAACTATGGCTACACCTTC.